These 21 T cell receptor beta chains share one sample of origin, sequenced in a study of control samples from healthy donors and cancer patients. Data came from immunoSEQ multiplex PCR; TCRdb stores just in-frame clones and leaves some out. The data hold 150,000 to 200,000 clones, with 80% to 95% observed a single time. Sample: blood. The receptors originated from a man between 18 and 35 years old in good health.

The chain has TRBV6-6 and TRBJ2-7; D gene unclear. CDR3 length: 15 residues. The germline CDR1 and CDR2 sequences are MNHNY and SVGAGI (reference sequence). The V gene lost 2 bases and the J gene lost 1 base, with 12 bases spanning the gap. This CDR3 is CASSYGSGKSYEQYF. As DNA, the CDR3 is TGTGCCAGCAGTTACGGATCAGGCAAGTCCTACGAGCAGTACTTC.

The rearrangement uses TRBV7-2 and TRBJ2-4; 8 bases are shared with TRBD1. CDR3 length: 15 residues. J lost 8 bases, V lost 1 base, and 7 bases had no gene match. Germline V lookup: CDR1 SGHTA, CDR2 FQGNSA. The CDR3 is CASSLDDRGWDIQYF. In DNA, the CDR3 is TGTGCCAGCAGCTTAGATGACAGGGGTTGGGACATTCAGTACTTC.

The gene calls are TRBV6-1 and TRBJ2-7, with TRBD1 matching over 10 bases. V dropped 3 bases and J dropped 3; count of bases not matched to a gene: 5. Germline CDR1 is MNHNS and CDR2 is SASEGT. The CDR3 contains 15 residues. The chain's CDR3 is CASSDVGTGVYEQYF. The CDR3 region has the DNA TGTGCCAGCAGTGATGTAGGGACAGGGGTCTACGAGCAGTACTTC.

This chain joins TRBV20-1 and TRBJ1-2, with D uncertain. Germline-derived CDR1 and CDR2 are DFQATT and SNEGSKA (reference sequence). This CDR3 region has 12 residues. V was trimmed by 3 bases and J by 4 bases, leaving 9 bases between them. The CDR3 region has the DNA TGCAGTGCTAGTCTCCCTTCCTATGGCTACACCTTC. This translates into CSASLPSYGYTF.

This clone was counted a single time. The chain has TRBV27 and TRBJ2-1; D is ambiguous. The CDR3 loop spans 16 amino acids. Trimming left V 7 bases short and J 0 bases short, with 16 bases between. Per the germline V gene, CDR1 is MNHEY and CDR2 is SMNVEV (reference sequence). The CDR3 nucleotides are TGTGCCAGCACCGCCGTCGGACCGACCTCCTACAATGAGCAGTTCTTC. The encoded protein is CASTAVGPTSYNEQFF.

V is TRBV10-3 and J is TRBJ2-2; the D is unclear. From germline, CDR1 is ENHRY and CDR2 SYGVKD. There are 14 residues in the CDR3. The V gene lost 3 bases and the J gene lost 2 bases, with 7 bases spanning the gap. CDR3 protein: CAISDNRNTGELFF. The CDR3 bases are TGTGCCATCAGTGACAACAGAAACACCGGGGAGCTGTTTTTT.

The rearrangement uses TRBV3-1 (or the pseudogene TRBV3-2) and TRBJ1-6; D possibly corresponds to TRBD1 (6 bases). From germline, CDR1 is LGHDT and CDR2 YNNKEL (reference sequence). Between the trimmed V and J ends, which lost 4 bases and 6 bases, there was a span of 7 bases. This CDR3 region has 13 residues. As DNA, the CDR3 is TGTGCCAGCAGCCGGACAGTTAATTCACCCCTCCACTTT. This encodes CASSRTVNSPLHF.

The chain recombines TRBV13 with TRBJ1-6, with TRBD1 as a possible D gene (6 bases). V gave up 3 bases and J gave up 7 bases, with 10 bases separating them. Germline CDR1 reads PRHDT; CDR2 reads FYEKMQ (reference sequence). The CDR3 contains 14 residues. The CDR3 sequence is CASSFRDINSPLHF. The CDR3 DNA reads TGTGCCAGCAGCTTCCGGGACATAAATTCACCCCTCCACTTT.

The genes are TRBV11-2 and TRBJ2-7, with D uncertain. The CDR3 consists of 11 residues. The ends were cut back, 2 bases at V and 7 bases at J, with 6 bases in the middle. Looked up from germline, CDR1 is SGHAT and CDR2 is FQNNGV. CDR3 residues: CASSLSKEQYF. CDR3 in DNA: TGTGCCAGCAGCTTAAGTAAGGAGCAGTACTTC.

Turning to this clone: The missing conserved phenylalanine or tryptophan at the end of this CDR3 makes a read error likely. The chain employs TRBV5-1 and TRBJ1-2, with TRBD1 matching over 8 bases. The CDR3 sequence is 16 residues long. J lost 4 bases, V lost 4 bases, and 12 bases had no gene match. Germline CDR1 SGHRS, CDR2 YFSETQ. The CDR3 loop reads CASSPGTGSGGYGYTL. The DNA for the CDR3 is TGCGCCAGCAGCCCTGGGACAGGCTCTGGGGGCTATGGCTACACCCTC.

The chain joins TRBV7-9 to TRBJ2-7, with no clear D. Per germline, CDR1 SEHNR and CDR2 FQNEAQ (reference sequence). The CDR3 sequence is 14 residues long. V was clipped by 4 bases and J by 2 bases, with 12 bases between them. In DNA form, the CDR3 reads TGTGCCAGCAGCTCCCCGACATCACCCTACGAGCAGTACTTC. It is translated as CASSSPTSPYEQYF.

The chain recombines TRBV19 with TRBJ2-6; the match to TRBD1 covers 11 bases. This CDR3 has 19 residues. Trimming cost V 6 bases and J 1 base; bases outside gene matches: 11. Looked up from germline, CDR1 is LNHDA and CDR2 is SQIVND (reference sequence). DNA for the CDR3: TGTGCCAGTAGCTTCATCGGGACAGGGGGTTTGTCTGGGGCCAACGTCCTGACTTTC. Translated, it gives CASSFIGTGGLSGANVLTF.

The chain carries TRBV5-4 and TRBJ1-2, with D possibly TRBD1 on 6 matching bases. The germline V and J ends were trimmed by 4 bases and 5 bases, with 12 bases remaining between them. Germline V gives CDR1 SGHNT, CDR2 YYREEE (reference sequence). This CDR3 is built from 13 residues. CDR3 region: CASSTTGLYGYTF. The CDR3 DNA follows: TGTGCCAGCAGCACTACAGGGTTGTATGGCTACACCTTC.

The chain couples TRBV5-4 to TRBJ1-6; D is ambiguous. The germline V gene has CDR1 SGHNT and CDR2 YYREEE (reference sequence). V was pared by 4 bases and J by 0 bases, with 11 bases between. The CDR3 contains 16 residues. DNA of the CDR3: TGTGCCAGCAGCGCGACCCTGAGCTCCTATAATTCACCCCTCCACTTT. Translation: CASSATLSSYNSPLHF.

This rearrangement joins TRBV7-9 to TRBJ2-2; TRBD2 matches at 8 bases. The CDR3 extends over 16 amino acids. V lost 6 bases, J lost 2 bases, and 8 bases stayed unmatched. Germline CDR1 SEHNR, CDR2 FQNEAQ (reference sequence). The chain's CDR3 is CASSSVAGGNTGELFF. CDR3 nucleotides: TGTGCCAGCAGTTCCGTTGCGGGGGGAAACACCGGGGAGCTGTTTTTT.

The chain has TRBV14 and TRBJ2-7, with D hard to call. This CDR3 spans 14 amino acids. CDR1 and CDR2 from the germline V gene are SGHDN and FVKESK. Trimming removed 2 bases at V and 5 bases at J, with 13 bases between. The CDR3 is CASSQLRSVNEQYF. The CDR3 bases are TGTGCCAGCAGCCAACTAAGATCGGTAAACGAGCAGTACTTC. The full variable domain, its missing parts supplied by reference TRBV14 and TRBJ2-7, is EAGVTQFPSHSVIEKGQTVTLRCDPISGHDNLYWYRRVMGKEIKFLLHFVKESKQDESGMPNNRFLAERTGGTYSTLKVQPAELEDSGVYFCASSQLRSVNEQYFGPGTRLTVT.

This chain connects TRBV5-1 to TRBJ1-3; D remains ambiguous. Per germline, CDR1 SGHRS and CDR2 YFSETQ. This CDR3 is 15 amino acids long. Deletions cut 4 bases from V and 0 bases from J, with 11 bases between. The CDR3 region has the DNA TGCGCCAGCAGCCCCATGGGGAACTCTGGAAACACCATATATTTT. It yields the protein CASSPMGNSGNTIYF.

The rearrangement links TRBV3-1 (or the pseudogene TRBV3-2) to TRBJ2-3; 7 bases map to TRBD2. J lost 4 bases, V lost 0 bases, and 10 bases had no gene match. CDR1 and CDR2 (germline): LGHDT, YNNKEL (reference sequence). The CDR3 consists of 17 residues. CDR3 protein: CASSQERLAYFSDTQYF. CDR3 DNA: TGTGCCAGCAGCCAAGAACGACTAGCATATTTCTCAGATACGCAGTATTTT.

This rearrangement joins TRBV14 to TRBJ2-5; the D is unclear. Germline CDR1 SGHDN, CDR2 FVKESK. This CDR3 contains 13 residues. V lost 4 bases to trimming and J lost 6 bases, with 12 bases between them. CDR3 DNA sequence: TGTGCCAGCAGCCGCGGTCCCCAGCAGACCCAGTACTTC. As protein: CASSRGPQQTQYF.

The V gene is TRBV7-8, the J gene TRBJ1-6; D unresolved. CDR1 is SGHVS, CDR2 FQNEAQ, per germline. The CDR3 is 16 amino acids. V was trimmed by 2 bases and J by 7 bases, leaving 15 bases between them. The CDR3 DNA sequence: TGTGCCAGCAGCTTAACACAAGGGTATCCGAATTCACCCCTCCACTTT. This translates into CASSLTQGYPNSPLHF.

CDR3 sequence: CATRKRGNTEAFF. DNA for the CDR3: TGTGCCACCCGTAAAAGGGGGAACACTGAAGCTTTCTTT. The chain is built from TRBV24-1 and TRBJ1-1; D perhaps matches TRBD1 (5 bases). The V gene lost 9 bases and the J gene lost 1 base, with 11 bases spanning the gap. Germline lookup yields CDR1 KGHDR and CDR2 SFDVKD. This CDR3 is 13 amino acids long.